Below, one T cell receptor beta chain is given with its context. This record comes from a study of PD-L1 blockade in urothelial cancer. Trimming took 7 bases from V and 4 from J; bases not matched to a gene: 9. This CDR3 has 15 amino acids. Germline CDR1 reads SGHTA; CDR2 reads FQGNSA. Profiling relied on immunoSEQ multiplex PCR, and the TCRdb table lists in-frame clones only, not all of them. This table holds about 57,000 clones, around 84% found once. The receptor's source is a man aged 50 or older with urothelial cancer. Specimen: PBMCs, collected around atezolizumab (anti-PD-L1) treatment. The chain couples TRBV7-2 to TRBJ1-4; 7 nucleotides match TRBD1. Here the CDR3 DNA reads TGTGCCAGCACCCTGACAGGGTCGATTAATGAAAAACTGTTTTTT. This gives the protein CASTLTGSINEKLFF.